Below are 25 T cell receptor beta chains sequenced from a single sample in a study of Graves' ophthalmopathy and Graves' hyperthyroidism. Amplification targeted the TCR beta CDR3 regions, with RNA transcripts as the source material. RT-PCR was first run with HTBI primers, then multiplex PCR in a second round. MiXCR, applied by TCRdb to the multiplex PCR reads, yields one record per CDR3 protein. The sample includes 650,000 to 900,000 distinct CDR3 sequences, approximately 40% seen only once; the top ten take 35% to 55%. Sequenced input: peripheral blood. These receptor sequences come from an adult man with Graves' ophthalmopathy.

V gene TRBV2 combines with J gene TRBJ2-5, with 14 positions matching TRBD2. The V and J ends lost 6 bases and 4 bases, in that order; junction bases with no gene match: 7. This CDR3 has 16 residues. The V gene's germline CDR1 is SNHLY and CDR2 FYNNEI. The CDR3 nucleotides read TGTGCCAGCAGCAAGGGACTAGCGGGAGTAGGAGAGACCCAGTACTTC. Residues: CASSKGLAGVGETQYF.

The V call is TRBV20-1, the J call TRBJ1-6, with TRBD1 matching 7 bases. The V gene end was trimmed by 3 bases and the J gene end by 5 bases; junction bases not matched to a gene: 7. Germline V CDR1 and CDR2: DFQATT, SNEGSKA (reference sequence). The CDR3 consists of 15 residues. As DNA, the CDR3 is TGCAGTGCTAGGGAGACAGGGTCCCATAATTCACCCCTCCACTTT. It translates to CSARETGSHNSPLHF.

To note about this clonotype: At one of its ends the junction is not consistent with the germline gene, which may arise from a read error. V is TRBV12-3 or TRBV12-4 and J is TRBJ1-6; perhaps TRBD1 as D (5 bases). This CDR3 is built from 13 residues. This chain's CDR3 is CASSQDWGSPLHF. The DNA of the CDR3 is TGCGCCAGCAGCCAAGATTGGGGGTCACCCCTCCACTTT.

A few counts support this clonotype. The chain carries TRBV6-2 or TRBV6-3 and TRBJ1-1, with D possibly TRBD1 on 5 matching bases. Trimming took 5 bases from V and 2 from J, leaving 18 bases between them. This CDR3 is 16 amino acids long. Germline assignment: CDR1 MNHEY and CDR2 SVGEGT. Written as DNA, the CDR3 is TGTGCCAGCAGTACGCCCCCTGAGACAGTCAACACTGAAGCTTTCTTT. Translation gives CASSTPPETVNTEAFF.

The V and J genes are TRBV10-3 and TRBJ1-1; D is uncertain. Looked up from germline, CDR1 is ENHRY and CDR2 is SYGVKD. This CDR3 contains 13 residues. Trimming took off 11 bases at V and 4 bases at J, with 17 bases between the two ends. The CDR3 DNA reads TGTGCCGCCAACCCGGGATTGGGCACTGAAGCTTTCTTT. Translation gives CAANPGLGTEAFF.

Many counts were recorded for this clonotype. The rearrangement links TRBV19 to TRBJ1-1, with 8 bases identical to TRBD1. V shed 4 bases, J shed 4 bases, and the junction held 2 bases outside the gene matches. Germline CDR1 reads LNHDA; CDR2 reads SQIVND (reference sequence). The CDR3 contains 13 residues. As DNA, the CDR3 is TGTGCCAGTAGTACGGGACAGGCCACTGAAGCTTTCTTT. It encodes CASSTGQATEAFF.

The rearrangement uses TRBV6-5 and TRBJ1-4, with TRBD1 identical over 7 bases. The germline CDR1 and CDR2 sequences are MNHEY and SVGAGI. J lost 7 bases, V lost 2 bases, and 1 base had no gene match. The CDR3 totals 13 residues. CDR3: CASSYGTAEKLFF. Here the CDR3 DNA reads TGTGCCAGCAGTTACGGGACAGCTGAAAAACTGTTTTTT.

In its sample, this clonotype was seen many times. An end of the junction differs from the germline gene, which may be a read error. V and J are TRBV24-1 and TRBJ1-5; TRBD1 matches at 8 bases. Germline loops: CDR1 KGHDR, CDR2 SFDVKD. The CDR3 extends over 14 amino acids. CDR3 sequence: CASSYLTGEQPQHF. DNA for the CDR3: TGTGCCAGCAGTTACCTGACAGGGGAGCAGCCCCAGCATTTT.

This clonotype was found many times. In nucleotides, the CDR3 is TGTGCCAGTAGGACACAGGATCAGCCCCAGCATTTT. Protein product: CASRTQDQPQHF. This chain connects TRBV19 to TRBJ1-5; the D gene is possibly TRBD1 (5 bases). The CDR3 sequence is 12 residues long. The V end lost 6 bases, the J end lost 5 bases, and 8 bases lay between the germline ends. The germline V gene has CDR1 LNHDA and CDR2 SQIVND (reference sequence).

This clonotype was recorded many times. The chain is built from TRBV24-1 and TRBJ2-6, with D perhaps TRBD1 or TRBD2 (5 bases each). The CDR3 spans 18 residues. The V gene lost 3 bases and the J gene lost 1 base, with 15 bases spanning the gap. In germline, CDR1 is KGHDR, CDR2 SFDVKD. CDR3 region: CATSDPPGRTSGANVLTF. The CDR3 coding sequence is TGTGCCACCAGTGATCCCCCGGGACGGACATCTGGGGCCAACGTCCTGACTTTC.

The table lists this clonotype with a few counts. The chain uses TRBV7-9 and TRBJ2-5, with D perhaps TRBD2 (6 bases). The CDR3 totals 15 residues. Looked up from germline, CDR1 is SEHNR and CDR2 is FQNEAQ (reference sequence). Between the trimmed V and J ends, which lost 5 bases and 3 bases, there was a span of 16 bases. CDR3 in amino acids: CASSQPGTAEETQYF. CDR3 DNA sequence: TGTGCCAGCAGCCAGCCCGGGACTGCCGAAGAGACCCAGTACTTC. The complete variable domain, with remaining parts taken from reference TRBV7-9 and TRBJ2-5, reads DTGVSQNPRHKITKRGQNVTFRCDPISEHNRLYWYRQTLGQGPEFLTYFQNEAQLEKSRLLSDRFSAERPKGSFSTLEIQRTEQGDSAMYLCASSQPGTAEETQYFGPGTRLLVL.

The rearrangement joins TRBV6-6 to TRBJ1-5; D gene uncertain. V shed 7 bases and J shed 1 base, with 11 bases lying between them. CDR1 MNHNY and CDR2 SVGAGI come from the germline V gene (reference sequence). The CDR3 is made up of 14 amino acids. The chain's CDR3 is CASMEPPSNQPQHF. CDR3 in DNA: TGTGCCAGCATGGAACCTCCGAGCAATCAGCCCCAGCATTTT.

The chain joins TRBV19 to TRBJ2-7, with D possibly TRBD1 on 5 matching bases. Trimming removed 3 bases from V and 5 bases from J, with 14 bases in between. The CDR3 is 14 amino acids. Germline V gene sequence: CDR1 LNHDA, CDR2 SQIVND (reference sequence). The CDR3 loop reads CASSILGERHEQYF. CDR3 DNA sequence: TGTGCCAGTAGTATCCTAGGGGAACGGCACGAGCAGTACTTC.

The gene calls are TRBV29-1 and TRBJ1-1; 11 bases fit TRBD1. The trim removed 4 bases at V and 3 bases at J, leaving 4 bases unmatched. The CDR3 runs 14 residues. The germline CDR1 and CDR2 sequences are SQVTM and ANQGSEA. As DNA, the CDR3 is TGCAGCGTTGGGACAGGGGGCGTCGACACTGAAGCTTTCTTT. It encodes CSVGTGGVDTEAFF.

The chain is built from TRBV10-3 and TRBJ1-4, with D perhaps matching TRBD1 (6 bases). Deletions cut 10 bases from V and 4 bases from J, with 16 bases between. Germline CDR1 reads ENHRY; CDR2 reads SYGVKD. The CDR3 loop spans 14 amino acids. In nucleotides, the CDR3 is TGTGCCAGCAGGGGTAGCGGGGGTAATGAAAAACTGTTTTTT. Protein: CASRGSGGNEKLFF.

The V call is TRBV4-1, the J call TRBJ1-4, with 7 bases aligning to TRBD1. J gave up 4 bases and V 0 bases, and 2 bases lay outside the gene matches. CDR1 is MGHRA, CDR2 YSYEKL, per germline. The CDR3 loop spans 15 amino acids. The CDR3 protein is CASSQDRQGNEKLFF. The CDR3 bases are TGCGCCAGCAGCCAAGATAGACAGGGTAATGAAAAACTGTTTTTT.

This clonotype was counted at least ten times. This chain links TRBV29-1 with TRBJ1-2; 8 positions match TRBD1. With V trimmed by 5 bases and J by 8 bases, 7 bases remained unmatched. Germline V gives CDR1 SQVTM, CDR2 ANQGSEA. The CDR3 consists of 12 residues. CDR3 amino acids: CSVLVTGGGYTF. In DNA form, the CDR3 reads TGCAGCGTTCTCGTCACAGGGGGGGGCTACACCTTC.

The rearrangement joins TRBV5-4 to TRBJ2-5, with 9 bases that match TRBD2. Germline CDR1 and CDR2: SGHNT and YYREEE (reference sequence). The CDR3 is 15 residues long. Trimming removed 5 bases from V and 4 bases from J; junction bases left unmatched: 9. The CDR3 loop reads CASSQNSGGRETQYF. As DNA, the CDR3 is TGTGCCAGCAGTCAGAATAGCGGGGGTAGAGAGACCCAGTACTTC.

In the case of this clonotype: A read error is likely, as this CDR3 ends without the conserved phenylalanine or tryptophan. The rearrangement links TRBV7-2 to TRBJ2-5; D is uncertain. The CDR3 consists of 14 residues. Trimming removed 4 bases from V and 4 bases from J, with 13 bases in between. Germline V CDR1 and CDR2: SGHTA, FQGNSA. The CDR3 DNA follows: TGTGCCAGCAGCTCCCTGAGGCATACAGAGACCCAGTACTGC. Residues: CASSSLRHTETQYC.

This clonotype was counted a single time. The CDR3 protein is CASSPGRLAEAFF. Here the CDR3 DNA reads TGTGCCAGCAGCCCGGGACGCTTGGCTGAAGCTTTCTTT. The V call is TRBV25-1, the J call TRBJ1-1; D perhaps matches TRBD1 (5 bases). Trimming took off 6 bases at V and 6 bases at J, with 14 bases between the two ends. The CDR3 loop spans 13 amino acids. Looked up from germline, CDR1 is MGHDK and CDR2 is SYGVNS.

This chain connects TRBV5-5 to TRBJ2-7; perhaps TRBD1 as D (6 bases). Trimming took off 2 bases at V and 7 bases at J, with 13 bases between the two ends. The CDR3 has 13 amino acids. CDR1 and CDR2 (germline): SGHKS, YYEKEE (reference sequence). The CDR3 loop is CASSLPGVGEQYF. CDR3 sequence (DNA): TGTGCCAGCAGCTTACCAGGGGTCGGGGAGCAGTACTTC.

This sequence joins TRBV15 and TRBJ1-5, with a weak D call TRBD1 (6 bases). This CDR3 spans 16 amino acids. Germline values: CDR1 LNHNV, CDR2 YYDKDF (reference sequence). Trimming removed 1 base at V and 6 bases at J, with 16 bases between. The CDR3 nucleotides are TGTGCCACCAGCAGAGTAGTCAGGGGTAGGAGTCAGCCCCAGCATTTT. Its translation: CATSRVVRGRSQPQHF.

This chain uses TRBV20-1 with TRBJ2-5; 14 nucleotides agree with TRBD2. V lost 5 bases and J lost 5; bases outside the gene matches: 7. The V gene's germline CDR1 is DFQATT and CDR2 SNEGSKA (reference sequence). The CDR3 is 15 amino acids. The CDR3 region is CSAQGTSGSRETQYF. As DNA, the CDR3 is TGCAGTGCTCAAGGGACTAGCGGGAGTCGGGAGACCCAGTACTTC.

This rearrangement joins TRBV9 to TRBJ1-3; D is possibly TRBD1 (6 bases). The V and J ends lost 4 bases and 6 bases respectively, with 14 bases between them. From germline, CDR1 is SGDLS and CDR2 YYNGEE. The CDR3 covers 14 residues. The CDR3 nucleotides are TGTGCCAGCAGCCCGCGGACAGAAATAAACACCATATATTTT. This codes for CASSPRTEINTIYF.

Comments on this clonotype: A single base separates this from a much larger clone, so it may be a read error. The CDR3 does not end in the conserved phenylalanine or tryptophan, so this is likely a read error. The CDR3 DNA sequence: TGTGCCAGCAGCTCTAACGTGGACGAAAAACTGTTTTTA. Translating gives CASSSNVDEKLFL. The rearrangement uses TRBV9 and TRBJ1-4, with D uncertain. From germline, CDR1 is SGDLS and CDR2 YYNGEE. The CDR3 length is 13 residues. V was clipped by 4 bases and J by 8 bases, with 12 bases between them.